The 11 T cell receptor beta chains below all came from one sample that was sequenced in a study of tumor-infiltrating lymphocytes in localized non-small cell lung cancer. The protocol was immunoSEQ multiplex PCR, while the TCRdb copy is restricted to in-frame clones and leaves out a portion. The sample carries about 17,000 clones, over 75% recorded once. The sequenced sample consisted of uninvolved lung tissue not adjacent to the tumor. These receptors originate from a human donor with non-small cell lung cancer.

The J gene is TRBJ2-2, the V gene TRBV7-3; D gene unclear. This CDR3 region has 14 residues. Trimming pared 0 bases from V and 0 bases from J, leaving 2 bases between. Germline CDR1 and CDR2: SGHTA and FQGTGA. The CDR3 DNA follows: TGTGCCAGCAGCTTAACTGCGAACACCGGGGAGCTGTTTTTT. Protein product: CASSLTANTGELFF. Together with reference TRBV7-3 and TRBJ2-2, the CDR3 gives the full variable domain: GAGVSQTPSNKVTEKGKYVELRCDPISGHTALYWYRQSLGQGPEFLIYFQGTGAADDSGLPNDRFFAVRPEGSVSTLKIQRTERGDSAVYLCASSLTANTGELFFGEGSRLTVL.

This chain uses TRBV6-6 with TRBJ1-5, with unresolved D. V shed 2 bases and J shed 4 bases, with 12 bases lying between them. Germline CDR1 and CDR2: MNHNY and SVGAGI (reference sequence). This CDR3 is 15 amino acids long. CDR3 sequence: CASSYGVLINQPQHF. CDR3 nucleotide sequence: TGTGCCAGCAGTTACGGAGTACTAATAAATCAGCCCCAGCATTTT.

The gene calls are TRBV28 and TRBJ2-1; TRBD2 agrees at 9 bases. The CDR3 covers 16 residues. J lost 8 bases, V lost 5 bases, and 13 bases had no gene match. CDR1 and CDR2 (germline): MDHEN, SYDVKM. This CDR3 is CASSPNPSGIVDEQFF. CDR3 DNA: TGTGCCAGCAGTCCCAACCCTAGCGGGATCGTGGATGAGCAGTTCTTC.

This clone was observed a single time. The rearrangement joins TRBV28 to TRBJ1-1, with 7 bases that match TRBD1. CDR3 length equals 14 residues. Trimming took 8 bases from V and 1 from J; bases not matched to a gene: 7. The germline gives CDR1 MDHEN, CDR2 SYDVKM. CDR3 residues: CASDRVYSNTEAFF. CDR3 in DNA: TGTGCCAGCGACAGGGTCTATTCGAACACTGAAGCTTTCTTT.

The chain has TRBV19 and TRBJ1-4; D is uncertain. Germline-derived CDR1 and CDR2 are LNHDA and SQIVND (reference sequence). The CDR3 spans 14 residues. Trimming stripped 3 bases from V and 6 bases from J, with 11 bases between. CDR3 loop: CASSIWREDEKLFF. The CDR3 DNA reads TGTGCCAGTAGTATTTGGAGGGAGGATGAAAAACTGTTTTTT. The full variable domain, completed using reference TRBV19 and TRBJ1-4, is DGGITQSPKYLFRKEGQNVTLSCEQNLNHDAMYWYRQDPGQGLRLIYYSQIVNDFQKGDIAEGYSVSREKKESFPLTVTSAQKNPTAFYLCASSIWREDEKLFFGSGTQLSVL.

V gene TRBV16 combines with J gene TRBJ1-5; no clear D. The CDR3 spans 13 residues. The germline V gene has CDR1 KGHSY and CDR2 FQNENV. The V end lost 0 bases, the J end lost 4 bases, and 4 bases lay between the germline ends. The CDR3 coding sequence is TGTGCCAGCAGCCAATCGGAGAATCAGCCCCAGCATTTT. It specifies CASSQSENQPQHF. The variable domain in full, completed from reference TRBV16 and TRBJ1-5, reads GEEVAQTPKHLVRGEGQKAKLYCAPIKGHSYVFWYQQVLKNEFKFLISFQNENVFDETGMPKERFSAKCLPNSPCSLEIQATKLEDSAVYFCASSQSENQPQHFGDGTRLSIL.

This chain uses TRBV4-2 with TRBJ2-7, with a weak D call TRBD1 (6 bases). Trimming took 4 bases from V and 1 from J, leaving 17 bases between them. CDR1 LGHNA and CDR2 YNFKEQ come from the germline V gene. The CDR3 has 16 residues. For the CDR3, the DNA is TGTGCCAGCAGCCGCTTGACAGGACCCCTATCCTACGAGCAGTACTTC. It codes for CASSRLTGPLSYEQYF.

V gene TRBV5-1 combines with J gene TRBJ2-5, with TRBD1 as a possible D gene (6 bases). Trimming shortened V by 6 bases and J by 0 bases, and 15 bases separated the two germline ends. Germline CDR1 SGHRS, CDR2 YFSETQ. The CDR3 consists of 15 residues. The CDR3 coding sequence is TGCGCCAGCAAGCAGGGGCCGATGTACCAAGAGACCCAGTACTTC. Residues: CASKQGPMYQETQYF.

J is TRBJ2-3 and V is TRBV21-1. TRBV21-1 is given as a pseudogene. This CDR3 is 11 amino acids long. The CDR3, as DNA: TGTGCCAGCTCCAAAGGGGACCCACCTTATTTT. Its translation: CASSKGDPPYF.

The rearrangement joins TRBV7-2 to TRBJ2-5; D uncertain. Trimming pared 6 bases from V and 4 bases from J, leaving 12 bases between. The germline V gene encodes CDR1 SGHTA and CDR2 FQGNSA. This CDR3 has 13 amino acids. In DNA, the CDR3 is TGTGCCAGCAGATCCACCACAAGAGAGACCCAGTACTTC. Its translation is CASRSTTRETQYF.

The J gene is TRBJ2-3, the V gene TRBV29-1; D might be TRBD2 (5 bases). The CDR3 runs 13 residues. CDR1 and CDR2 from the germline V gene are SQVTM and ANQGSEA. The V gene lost 4 bases and the J gene lost 2 bases, with 10 bases spanning the gap. CDR3 sequence: CSVAGILTDTQYF. The CDR3 nucleotides are TGCAGCGTTGCCGGGATTCTCACAGATACGCAGTATTTT.